This T cell receptor beta chain was obtained from a study of cytomegalovirus exposure and HLA in healthy donors. Study-level points and caveats: The investigators catalogued 150 or so TCR beta chains as cytomegalovirus-associated.

Using immunoSEQ multiplex PCR, the repertoire was profiled, and TCRdb retains in-frame clones only, with some absent. The sample includes fewer than 150,000 clones, around 86% seen only once; the top ten take 8.7%. The CDR3 is made up of 17 amino acids. The germline V gene has CDR1 LNHDA and CDR2 SQIVND (reference sequence). V shed 5 bases and J 4 bases; nucleotides not matched to a gene: 13. About this clone: The antigen is unknown.

V and J are TRBV19 and TRBJ2-5, with 10 bases lining up with TRBD1. This TCR was sampled from a man aged 18 to 35 in good health and CMV-seropositive. Sample: PBMCs. DNA for the CDR3: TGTGCCAGTAGTTTATTTGGGACAGGGGTCGGGGGAGAGACCCAGTACTTC. It is translated as CASSLFGTGVGGETQYF.